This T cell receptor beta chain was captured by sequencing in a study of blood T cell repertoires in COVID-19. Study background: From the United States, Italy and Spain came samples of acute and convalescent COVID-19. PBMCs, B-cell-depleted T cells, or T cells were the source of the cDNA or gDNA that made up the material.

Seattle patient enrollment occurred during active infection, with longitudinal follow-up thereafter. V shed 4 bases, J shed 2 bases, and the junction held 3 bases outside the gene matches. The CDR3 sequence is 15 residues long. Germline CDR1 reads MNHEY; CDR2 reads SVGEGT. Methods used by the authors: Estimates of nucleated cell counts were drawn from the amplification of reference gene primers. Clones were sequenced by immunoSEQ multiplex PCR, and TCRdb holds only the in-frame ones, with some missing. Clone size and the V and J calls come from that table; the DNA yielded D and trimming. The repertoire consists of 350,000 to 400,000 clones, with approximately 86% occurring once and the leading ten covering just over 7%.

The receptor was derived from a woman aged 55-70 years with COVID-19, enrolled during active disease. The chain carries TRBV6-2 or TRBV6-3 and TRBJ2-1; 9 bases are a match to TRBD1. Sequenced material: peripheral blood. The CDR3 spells CASSWDRVTYNEQFF. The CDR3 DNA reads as TGTGCCAGCAGTTGGGACAGGGTAACCTACAATGAGCAGTTCTTC.